The 8 T cell receptor beta chains below come from one sample, sequenced in a study of blood T cell repertoires in COVID-19 (dated by TCRdb to about 2020). The method was the immunoSEQ multiplex PCR assay. TCRdb mirrors the immuneACCESS table, restricted to in-frame sequences. Some clones are absent from its copies; in checked studies, under half trace to an unresolved V gene, and the reason for the others is unknown. Here the sample has some 120,000 clones; around 82% occur a single time. The ten largest make up approximately 5.8% of the sample. What was sequenced was peripheral blood. These receptors were obtained from a man older than 75 with active or convalescent COVID-19.

The rearrangement uses TRBV3-1 (or the pseudogene TRBV3-2) and TRBJ1-1, with D tentatively TRBD1 (5 bases). The CDR3 consists of 15 residues. Germline values: CDR1 LGHDT, CDR2 YNNKEL (reference sequence). The V gene lost 3 bases and the J gene lost 3 bases, with 14 bases spanning the gap. The CDR3 loop is CASSQSLGGDTEAFF. The CDR3 nucleotides are TGTGCCAGCAGCCAGTCTTTGGGGGGGGACACTGAAGCTTTCTTT.

The chain has TRBV7-9 and TRBJ2-1, with D possibly TRBD2 on 6 matching bases. The V end was cut by 3 bases, the J end by 0 bases, with 21 bases between. Germline V gene lookup returns CDR1 SEHNR and CDR2 FQNEAQ (reference sequence). The CDR3 extends over 19 amino acids. CDR3 residues: CASSFLPTRPQSSYNEQFF. The CDR3 nucleotides are TGTGCCAGCAGCTTTTTACCGACTAGACCCCAGAGCTCCTACAATGAGCAGTTCTTC.

This CDR3 reads CAQSAVRSTDTQYF. The CDR3 bases are TGTGCCCAGTCGGCAGTGAGGAGCACAGATACGCAGTATTTT. This sequence joins TRBV30 and TRBJ2-3; D is uncertain. V lost 8 bases to trimming and J lost 0 bases, with 15 bases between them. Germline V gene data show CDR1 as GTSNPN and CDR2 as SVGIG (reference sequence). The CDR3 is made up of 14 amino acids.

This clone was observed once. The chain combines TRBV11-2 with TRBJ1-1, with TRBD1 identical over 7 bases. The V segment lost 5 bases and the J segment 6 bases; nucleotides outside the gene matches: 3. CDR1 is SGHAT and CDR2 is FQNNGV in the germline V gene. This CDR3 is built from 12 residues. CDR3 DNA sequence: TGTGCCAGCAGCACAGGGACAGCTGAAGCTTTCTTT. As protein: CASSTGTAEAFF. The complete variable domain, with remaining parts taken from reference TRBV11-2 and TRBJ1-1, reads EAGVAQSPRYKIIEKRQSVAFWCNPISGHATLYWYQQILGQGPKLLIQFQNNGVVDDSQLPKDRFSAERLKGVDSTLKIQPAKLEDSAVYLCASSTGTAEAFFGQGTRLTVV.

The chain links TRBV5-1 to TRBJ2-7; D is unclear. Trimming stripped 0 bases from V and 7 bases from J, with 14 bases between. The CDR3 consists of 14 residues. Germline V CDR1 and CDR2: SGHRS, YFSETQ. The CDR3 nucleotides read TGCGCCAGCAGCTTGGTTGACTTTTCCGTTGAGCAGTACTTC. Its translation: CASSLVDFSVEQYF.

The genes are TRBV6-1 and TRBJ2-1; TRBD1 agrees at 7 bases. Germline V CDR1 and CDR2: MNHNS, SASEGT. The CDR3 consists of 14 residues. J was trimmed by 8 bases and V by 2 bases; bases with no gene match: 6. DNA of the CDR3: TGTGCCAGCAGTGAAAGGGGGCGCGTCGATGAGCAGTTCTTC. Amino acids: CASSERGRVDEQFF.

The V and J genes are TRBV5-5 and TRBJ1-1; D is unresolved. CDR1 is SGHKS, CDR2 YYEKEE, per germline (reference sequence). The CDR3 is 15 amino acids. V gave up 2 bases and J gave up 1 base, with 12 bases separating them. In DNA form, the CDR3 reads TGTGCCAGCAGCTTCCCAGGCAGCCGGAACACTGAAGCTTTCTTT. As protein: CASSFPGSRNTEAFF.

There are a few counts of this clone. V usage is TRBV21-1 and J usage is TRBJ2-7; the table's D call, TRBD2, was not checked against the DNA. TRBV21-1 represents a pseudogene. The CDR3 covers 13 residues. CDR3 in amino acids: CASSKDGSYEQYF. The CDR3, as DNA: TGTGCCAGCAGCAAAGACGGCTCCTACGAGCAGTACTTC.